Presented here are 29 T cell receptor beta chains from one specimen sequenced in a study of tumor and adjacent non-tumor tissue in lung cancer. The template was RNA from unsorted bulk tissue. The library came from three nested PCR rounds adapted from ARM-PCR protocols. TCRdb used MiXCR to reprocess the multiplex PCR reads, holding one entry per CDR3 protein. The repertoire holds 200,000 or so distinct CDR3 sequences, with over 55% as singletons. The specimen sequenced was lung tumor tissue. These TCRs come from a man in his fifties or sixties with non-small cell lung cancer.

This clonotype was counted many times. This sequence joins TRBV20-1 and TRBJ1-2; a weak D match, TRBD1 (6 bases). Germline CDR1 is DFQATT and CDR2 is SNEGSKA (reference sequence). Trimming took off 2 bases at V and 5 bases at J, with 18 bases between the two ends. The CDR3 contains 15 residues. This chain's CDR3 is CSARTPRTARYGYTF. DNA of the CDR3: TGCAGTGCTAGAACGCCACGGACAGCTAGATATGGCTACACCTTC.

With regard to this clonotype: Because the CDR3 is missing its conserved closing phenylalanine or tryptophan, this is likely a read error. The chain uses TRBV20-1 and TRBJ1-5; TRBD1 might be the D (5 bases). CDR3 length equals 15 residues. Looked up from germline, CDR1 is DFQATT and CDR2 is SNEGSKA (reference sequence). The CDR3 spells CSARDPGLSTQPQHL. The CDR3 DNA sequence: TGCAGTGCTAGAGATCCGGGGCTCAGCACTCAGCCCCAGCATCTT.

About this clonotype: Since a much larger clone is just one base distant, this may be a read error. The chain employs TRBV7-9 and TRBJ1-1; TRBD1 matches at 11 bases. Unmatched junction bases numbered 12, after V lost 7 bases and J lost 5 bases. This CDR3 is 16 amino acids long. In germline, CDR1 is SEHNR, CDR2 FQNEAQ (reference sequence). CDR3 in DNA: TGTGCCAGCAACCTGAGACAGGGACAGGGGGAGACTGAAGCTTTCTTT. It translates to CASNLRQGQGETEAFF.

This clonotype has just one count. The chain combines TRBV12-5 with TRBJ1-1; D uncertain. The CDR3 consists of 13 residues. V was pared by 2 bases and J by 7 bases, with 11 bases between. CDR1 and CDR2 (germline): LGHNT, FRNRAP. CDR3 protein: CASGLSEEDEAFF. In DNA, the CDR3 is TGTGCTAGTGGTTTGTCCGAAGAGGATGAAGCTTTCTTT. The full variable domain, with the rest looked up from reference TRBV12-5 and TRBJ1-1, is DARVTQTPRHKVTEMGQEVTMRCQPILGHNTVFWYRQTMMQGLELLAYFRNRAPLDDSGMPKDRFSAEMPDATLATLKIQPSEPRDSAVYFCASGLSEEDEAFFGQGTRLTVV.

Regarding this clonotype: A much larger clone is a single base away; this may be a read error. The V gene is TRBV29-1, the J gene TRBJ1-5, with 7 positions matching TRBD1. The CDR3 has 14 residues. V trimming: 4 bases; J trimming: 3 bases; junction bases outside the gene matches: 6. The germline gives CDR1 SQVTM, CDR2 ANQGSEA. CDR3 sequence: CSVAVGGINQPQHF. The CDR3 DNA follows: TGCAGCGTTGCGGTAGGGGGCATCAATCAGCCCCAGCATTTT.

This clonotype has a single count. For the CDR3, the DNA is TGTGCCAGTAGTCAAGGACAAGCGGGGGGTACAGATACGCAGTATTTT. Its protein is CASSQGQAGGTDTQYF. V is TRBV6-2 or TRBV6-3 and J is TRBJ2-3, with TRBD2 matching over 9 bases. CDR1 MNHEY and CDR2 SVGEGT come from the germline V gene. V shed 9 bases, J shed 3 bases, and the junction held 13 bases outside the gene matches. This CDR3 has 16 residues.

Remarks on this clonotype: The germline gene is not matched at one end of the junction; a read error may be the cause. V usage is TRBV6-2 or TRBV6-3 and J usage is TRBJ1-2, with 8 bases matching TRBD1. The length of the CDR3 is 14 residues. The germline V gene has CDR1 MNHEY and CDR2 SVGEGT. CDR3 nucleotide sequence: TGTGTCAGCAGTTCAGACAGGGGATGGTATGGCTACACCTTC. Its protein is CVSSSDRGWYGYTF.

This clonotype appeared a few times. A much larger clone lies a single base off, so this may be a read error. The V call is TRBV11-2, the J call TRBJ2-6; D call uncertain. This CDR3 comprises 13 residues. Germline CDR1 SGHAT, CDR2 FQNNGV. CDR3 sequence (DNA): TGTGGCAGTCCTATCTCTGGGGCCAACGTCCTGACTTTC. It is translated as CGSPISGANVLTF.

On this clonotype itself: This could be a read error, since a much larger clone is one nucleotide away. The J gene is TRBJ2-2, the V gene TRBV12-3 or TRBV12-4; weak D call: TRBD2 (5 bases). This CDR3 contains 12 residues. DNA of the CDR3: TGTGCCAGCAGGCAGAACACCGGGAAGCTGTTTTTT. This codes for CASRQNTGKLFF.

The chain recombines TRBV29-1 with TRBJ1-5; D gene ambiguous. V lost 4 bases, J lost 11 bases, and 18 bases lay in between. CDR1 is SQVTM and CDR2 is ANQGSEA in the germline V gene. The CDR3 totals 13 residues. In nucleotides, the CDR3 is TGCAGCGTTGGGGAAGGATCGAGCCAGTCCCAGCATTTT. This sequence encodes CSVGEGSSQSQHF.

Concerning this clonotype: This may stem from a read error, because a much larger clone lies one nucleotide away. The chain uses TRBV20-1 and TRBJ1-2; D perhaps matches TRBD1 (6 bases). Germline CDR1 DFQATT, CDR2 SNEGSKA (reference sequence). The length of the CDR3 is 16 residues. With 3 bases removed from V and 3 bases from J, the gap between germline ends came to 20 bases. CDR3 nucleotides: TGCAGTGCTAGTGAGGGCTACAGGGTGTCAGACTATGGCTACACCTTC. It specifies CSASEGYRVSDYGYTF.

This clonotype was found once. V gene TRBV5-1 combines with J gene TRBJ1-5, with D maybe TRBD1 (6 bases). The CDR3 contains 15 residues. Germline CDR1 is SGHRS and CDR2 is YFSETQ. Trimming took 0 bases from V and 6 from J, leaving 13 bases between them. The CDR3 DNA follows: TGCGCCAGCAGCTTGGCAGCCGGGGGCGGTCAGCCCCAGCATTTT. Its translation: CASSLAAGGGQPQHF.

In regard to this clonotype: In this CDR3 the conserved last residue, phenylalanine or tryptophan, is missing, so a read error is likely. The rearrangement links TRBV7-7 to TRBJ1-1; tentative D call: TRBD1 (5 bases). The CDR3 runs 15 residues. Germline loops: CDR1 SSHAT, CDR2 FNYEAQ (reference sequence). In DNA form, the CDR3 reads TGTGCTAGCAGCTCTTCCGGGACCCAAGAGACTGAAGCTTTCTCT. Encoded protein: CASSSSGTQETEAFS.

With regard to this clonotype: A much larger clone is a single base away; this may be a read error. The V and J genes are TRBV20-1 and TRBJ1-3, with 7 bases lining up with TRBD1. Per germline, CDR1 DFQATT and CDR2 SNEGSKA (reference sequence). V was pared by 6 bases and J by 4 bases, with 9 bases of the junction left unmatched. This CDR3 is built from 14 residues. CDR3 region: CSAPEQGRGNTIYF. Here the CDR3 DNA reads TGCAGTGCCCCCGAACAGGGGAGGGGAAACACCATATATTTT.

The table lists this clonotype with a count of one. One junction end does not reproduce the germline sequence, and a read error may be involved. V gene TRBV14 combines with J gene TRBJ2-2; maybe TRBD1 (6 bases). The germline V gene encodes CDR1 SGHDN and CDR2 FVKESK. The CDR3 contains 18 residues. CDR3 bases: TGTGCCAGCAGCCAAGGATCCGGGATAAGGGGGTTCACCGGGGAGCTTTTATTT. Translating it yields CASSQGSGIRGFTGELLF.

Turning to this clonotype: A much larger clone is a single base away; this may be a read error. This chain uses TRBV20-1 with TRBJ1-5; D uncertain. The J call may be wrong; the DNA end is better matched by TRBJ2-3. The germline V gene has CDR1 DFQATT and CDR2 SNEGSKA (reference sequence). The CDR3 runs 14 residues. The CDR3 region is CSATLLNFNQPQYF. CDR3 coding DNA: TGCAGTGCTACATTACTTAACTTCAATCAGCCCCAGTATTTT.

Worth noting for this clonotype: A clone one base away is much larger, so this may be a read error. The rearrangement links TRBV4-2 to TRBJ1-1, with TRBD1 matching over 10 bases. The length of the CDR3 is 13 residues. Per germline, CDR1 LGHNA and CDR2 YNFKEQ. The CDR3 sequence is CVSRGQGDTEAFF. The DNA of the CDR3 is TGTGTCAGCAGAGGACAGGGGGATACTGAAGCTTTCTTT.

Worth noting for this clonotype: This clone may be a read error of a much larger clone one base away. The gene calls are TRBV20-1 and TRBJ2-1; 11 bases line up with TRBD2. The germline gives CDR1 DFQATT, CDR2 SNEGSKA (reference sequence). The junction had 10 bases not matched to a gene; V was cut back by 5 bases and J by 7 bases. This CDR3 has 15 residues. The CDR3 spells CSADLSSGGWNEQFF. The CDR3 DNA reads as TGCAGTGCTGACCTATCTAGCGGGGGGTGGAATGAGCAGTTCTTC.

Concerning this clonotype: A read error may account for a junction end that differs from germline. V is TRBV12-3 or TRBV12-4 and J is TRBJ2-7; possible D gene TRBD1, 6 bases. This CDR3 contains 14 residues. CDR3 bases: TGTGTCAGCAGTCTGAGGACAGCGATCAACGAGCAGTACTTC. Translation gives CVSSLRTAINEQYF.

For this clonotype: An end of the junction differs from the germline gene, which may be a read error. V usage is TRBV12-3 or TRBV12-4 and J usage is TRBJ2-2, with TRBD2 as a possible D gene (6 bases). This CDR3 region has 14 residues. The CDR3 region has the DNA TGTGCCAGCAGACCCGAGACAGACCGCGGGGAGTTGTTTTTT. It specifies CASRPETDRGELFF.

This clonotype was found once. The junction shows a germline mismatch at one end, possibly a read error. V is TRBV4-1 and J is TRBJ2-1; 9 nucleotides match TRBD2. Germline assignment: CDR1 MGHRA and CDR2 YSYEKL. The CDR3 has 16 amino acids. The CDR3 region is CASSHDGTSSYNEQIF. The CDR3 coding sequence is TGCGCCAGCAGCCATGATGGGACTAGCTCCTACAATGAGCAGATCTTC.

With regard to this clonotype: One end of the junction is discordant with germline, which a read error may explain. The chain uses TRBV12-3 or TRBV12-4 and TRBJ2-1; no firm D call. The CDR3 totals 15 residues. This CDR3 is CASSPRLGSYNEQLF. For the CDR3, the DNA is TGTGCCAGCAGTCCCCGGCTAGGTTCCTACAATGAGCAGCTCTTC.

V usage is TRBV4-2 and J usage is TRBJ1-6; TRBD1 is a possible D gene (5 bases). With 5 bases removed from V and 10 bases from J, the gap between germline ends came to 18 bases. CDR1 and CDR2 from the germline V gene are LGHNA and YNFKEQ. This CDR3 comprises 15 residues. The CDR3 is CASSRIAGEGSPLHF. For the CDR3, the DNA is TGTGCCAGCAGCAGAATCGCGGGGGAAGGATCACCCCTCCACTTT.

A word on this clonotype: A single base separates this from a much larger clone, so it may be a read error. This chain joins TRBV5-6 and TRBJ2-3, with 7 bases matching TRBD2. The ends lost 0 bases at V and 10 bases at J; junction bases unmatched: 17. The CDR3 has 17 amino acids. Germline V gene sequence: CDR1 SGHDT, CDR2 YYEEEE. In DNA, the CDR3 is TGTGCCAGCAGCTTGGGACTAGCAAGTCTTGTTCTCGATGCGCAGTATTTT. This encodes CASSLGLASLVLDAQYF. Drawing the rest from reference TRBV5-6 and TRBJ2-3, the complete variable domain is DAGVTQSPTHLIKTRGQQVTLRCSPKSGHDTVSWYQQALGQGPQFIFQYYEEEERQRGNFPDRFSGHQFPNYSSELNVNALLLGDSALYLCASSLGLASLVLDAQYFGPGTRLTVL.

In regard to this clonotype: This may be a read error, as it is one base from a much larger clone. The V and J genes are TRBV20-1 and TRBJ2-5; D may be TRBD2 (6 bases). Trimming stripped 5 bases from V and 2 bases from J, with 18 bases between. The CDR3 sequence is 15 residues long. Germline-derived CDR1 and CDR2 are DFQATT and SNEGSKA (reference sequence). In DNA, the CDR3 is TGCAGTGCTGGAGGGTGGCCTAGAAGGCAAGAGACCCAGTACTTC. It is translated as CSAGGWPRRQETQYF.

As for this clonotype: A much larger clone differs by one base, so this may be a read error. This chain's CDR3 is CASSQDSNYNEQYF. CDR3 in DNA: TGTGCCAGCAGCCAAGATTCCAACTACAATGAGCAGTACTTC. This chain uses TRBV4-2 with TRBJ2-1, with unresolved D. The J call may be incorrect, as the DNA end agrees better with TRBJ2-7. The germline gives CDR1 LGHNA, CDR2 YNFKEQ. The CDR3 has 14 residues.

About this clonotype itself: A much larger clone lies one base from this, so it may be a read error. The rearrangement joins TRBV29-1 to TRBJ2-3, with 11 bases fitting TRBD2. The CDR3 extends over 16 amino acids. Germline lookup yields CDR1 SQVTM and CDR2 ANQGSEA. V gave up 5 bases and J gave up 7 bases; unmatched junction bases: 14. DNA for the CDR3: TGCAGCGTTCTGAGACTAGCGGGGTCCGCGGGATATACGCAGTATTTT. Its protein is CSVLRLAGSAGYTQYF.

Concerning this clonotype itself: The junction departs from the called germline gene at one end, perhaps through a read error. This chain links TRBV6-2 or TRBV6-3 with TRBJ1-2; 7 nucleotides match TRBD1. This CDR3 is 11 amino acids long. CDR1 is MNHEY, CDR2 SVGEGT, per germline. The CDR3 is CVSHRGYGHTF. As DNA, the CDR3 is TGTGTCAGCCACAGGGGTTATGGTCATACCTTC.

Comments on this clonotype: A much more abundant neighbour one base away suggests this may be a read error. This rearrangement joins TRBV12-3 or TRBV12-4 to TRBJ2-3; 14 nucleotides match TRBD2. With V trimmed by 10 bases and J by 3 bases, 9 bases remained unmatched. This CDR3 contains 16 residues. The CDR3, as DNA: TGTGCCAACACCCCCGGGACTAGCGGGAGAACAGATACGCAGTATTTT. It translates to CANTPGTSGRTDTQYF.